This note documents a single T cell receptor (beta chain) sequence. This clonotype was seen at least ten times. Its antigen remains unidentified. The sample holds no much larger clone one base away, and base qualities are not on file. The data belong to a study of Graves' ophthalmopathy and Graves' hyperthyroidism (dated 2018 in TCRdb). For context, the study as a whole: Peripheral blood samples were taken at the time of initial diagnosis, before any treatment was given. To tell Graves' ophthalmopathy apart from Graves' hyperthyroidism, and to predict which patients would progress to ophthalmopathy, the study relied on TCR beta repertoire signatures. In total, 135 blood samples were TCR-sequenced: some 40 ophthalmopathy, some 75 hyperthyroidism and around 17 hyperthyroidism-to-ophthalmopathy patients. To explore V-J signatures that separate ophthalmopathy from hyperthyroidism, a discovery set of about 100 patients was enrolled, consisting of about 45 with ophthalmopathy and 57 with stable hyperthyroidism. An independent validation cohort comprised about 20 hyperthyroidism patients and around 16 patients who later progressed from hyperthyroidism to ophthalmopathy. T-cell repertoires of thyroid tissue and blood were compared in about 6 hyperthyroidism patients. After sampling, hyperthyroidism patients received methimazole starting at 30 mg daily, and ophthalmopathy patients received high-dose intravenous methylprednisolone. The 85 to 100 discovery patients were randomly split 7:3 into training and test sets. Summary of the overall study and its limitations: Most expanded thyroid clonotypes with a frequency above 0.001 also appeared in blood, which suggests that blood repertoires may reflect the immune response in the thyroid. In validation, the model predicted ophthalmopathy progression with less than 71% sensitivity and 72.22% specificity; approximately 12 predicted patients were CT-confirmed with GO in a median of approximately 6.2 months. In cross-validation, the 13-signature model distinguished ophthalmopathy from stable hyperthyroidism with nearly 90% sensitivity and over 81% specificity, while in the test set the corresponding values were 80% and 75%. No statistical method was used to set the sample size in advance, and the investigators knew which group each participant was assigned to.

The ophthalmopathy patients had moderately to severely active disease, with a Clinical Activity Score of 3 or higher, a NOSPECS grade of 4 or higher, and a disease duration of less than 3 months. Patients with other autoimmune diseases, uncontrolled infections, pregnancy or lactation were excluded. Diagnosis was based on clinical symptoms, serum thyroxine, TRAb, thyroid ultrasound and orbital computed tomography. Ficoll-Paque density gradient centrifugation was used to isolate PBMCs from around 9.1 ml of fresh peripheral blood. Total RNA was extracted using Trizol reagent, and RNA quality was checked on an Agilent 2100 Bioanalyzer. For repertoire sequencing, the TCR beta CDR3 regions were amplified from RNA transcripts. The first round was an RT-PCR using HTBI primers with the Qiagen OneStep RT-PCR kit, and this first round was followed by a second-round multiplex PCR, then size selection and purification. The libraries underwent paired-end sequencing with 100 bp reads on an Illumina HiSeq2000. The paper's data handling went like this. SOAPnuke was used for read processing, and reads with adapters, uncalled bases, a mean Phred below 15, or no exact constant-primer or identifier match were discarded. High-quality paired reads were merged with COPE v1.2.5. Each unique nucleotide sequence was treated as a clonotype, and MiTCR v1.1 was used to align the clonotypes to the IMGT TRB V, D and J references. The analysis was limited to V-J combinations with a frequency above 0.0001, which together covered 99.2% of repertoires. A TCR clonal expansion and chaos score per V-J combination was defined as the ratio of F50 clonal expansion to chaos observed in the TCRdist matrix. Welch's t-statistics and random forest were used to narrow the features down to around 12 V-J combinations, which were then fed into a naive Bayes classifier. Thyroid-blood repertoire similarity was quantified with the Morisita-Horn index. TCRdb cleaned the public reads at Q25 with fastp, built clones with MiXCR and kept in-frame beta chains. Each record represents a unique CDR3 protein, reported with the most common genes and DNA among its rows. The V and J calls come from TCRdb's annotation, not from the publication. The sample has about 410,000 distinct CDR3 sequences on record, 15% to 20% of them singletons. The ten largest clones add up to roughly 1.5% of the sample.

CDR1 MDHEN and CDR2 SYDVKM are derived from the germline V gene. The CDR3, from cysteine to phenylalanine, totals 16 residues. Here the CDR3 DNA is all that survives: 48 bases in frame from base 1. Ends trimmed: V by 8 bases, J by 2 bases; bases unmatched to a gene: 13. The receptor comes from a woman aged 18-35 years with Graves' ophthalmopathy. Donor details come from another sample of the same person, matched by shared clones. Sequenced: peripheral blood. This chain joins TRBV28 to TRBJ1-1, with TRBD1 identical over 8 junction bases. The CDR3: CASVVLQGVLNTEAFF. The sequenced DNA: TGTGCCAGCGTAGTCCTACAGGGGGTATTAAACACTGAAGCTTTCTTT.